The 5 T cell receptor beta chains below were found in one sample sequenced in a study of vaccination and CD4 T cells after COVID-19. These receptors are not linked to any known antigen. The Oncomine TCR Beta short-read assay sequenced DNA from cultured CD4+ T cells. MiXCR, applied by TCRdb to the PCR reads, yields one record per CDR3 protein. The table records roughly 22,000 distinct CDR3 sequences, approximately 32% of them present only once. This sample's treatment: roughly 11-day PBMC culture with coronavirus spike peptide pools or control peptides (ViraFEST assay). Sample: cultured CD4+ T cells from blood. The receptors derive from a human donor with COVID-19.

This clonotype was seen only once. This rearrangement joins TRBV6-1 to TRBJ1-3, with D maybe TRBD1 (5 bases). Germline values: CDR1 MNHNS, CDR2 SASEGT. The V end lost 6 bases, the J end lost 0 bases, and 15 bases lay between the germline ends. This CDR3 comprises 16 residues. DNA of the CDR3: TGTGCCAGCAGATCACGGACACGCATCTCTGGAAACACCATATATTTT. Translated, it gives CASRSRTRISGNTIYF.

This chain uses TRBV28 with TRBJ2-7, with 8 bases that match TRBD2. From germline, CDR1 is MDHEN and CDR2 SYDVKM. With V trimmed by 8 bases and J by 4 bases, 16 bases remained unmatched. This CDR3 region has 16 residues. The chain's CDR3 is CASPPSFGGAGYEQYF. CDR3 in DNA: TGTGCCAGCCCCCCTTCTTTCGGGGGGGCCGGTTACGAGCAGTACTTC. Together with reference TRBV28 and TRBJ2-7, the CDR3 gives the full variable domain: DVKVTQSSRYLVKRTGEKVFLECVQDMDHENMFWYRQDPGLGLRLIYFSYDVKMKEKGDIPEGYSVSREKKERFSLILESASTNQTSMYLCASPPSFGGAGYEQYFGPGTRLTVT.

The chain uses TRBV6-5 and TRBJ1-2; D gene uncertain. Trimming took off 3 bases at V and 5 bases at J, with 4 bases between the two ends. The CDR3 has 11 residues. The germline V gene has CDR1 MNHEY and CDR2 SVGAGI. CDR3 coding DNA: TGTGCCAGCAGTTATGAATATGGCTACACCTTC. Encoded protein: CASSYEYGYTF.

The genes are TRBV7-9 and TRBJ1-2; D is unclear. Germline lookup yields CDR1 SEHNR and CDR2 FQNEAQ (reference sequence). Trimming removed 5 bases at V and 6 bases at J, with 19 bases between. The CDR3 consists of 15 residues. The CDR3, as DNA: TGTGCCAGCAGCCCCTCGACTAAACCATCCAATGGCTACACCTTC. It specifies CASSPSTKPSNGYTF.

There are a few counts of this clonotype. V is TRBV27 and J is TRBJ1-2, with a weak D call TRBD1 (5 bases). The V end was cut by 10 bases, the J end by 2 bases, with 11 bases between. Germline V gives CDR1 MNHEY, CDR2 SMNVEV (reference sequence). CDR3 size: 12 residues. The CDR3 is CATHGANYGYTF. In DNA, the CDR3 is TGTGCCACCCATGGGGCCAACTATGGCTACACCTTC.